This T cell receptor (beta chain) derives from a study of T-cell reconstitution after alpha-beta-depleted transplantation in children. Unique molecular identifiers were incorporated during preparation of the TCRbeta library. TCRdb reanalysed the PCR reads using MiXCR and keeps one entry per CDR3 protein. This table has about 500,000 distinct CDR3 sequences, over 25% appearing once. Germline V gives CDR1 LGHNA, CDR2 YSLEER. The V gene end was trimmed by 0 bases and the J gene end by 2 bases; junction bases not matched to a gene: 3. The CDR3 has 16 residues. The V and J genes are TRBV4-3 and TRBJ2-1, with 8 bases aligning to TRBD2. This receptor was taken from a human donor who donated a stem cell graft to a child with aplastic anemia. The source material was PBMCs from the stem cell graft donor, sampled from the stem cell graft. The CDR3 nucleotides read TGCGCCAGCAGCCAAGACGGCGGGAGGACCTACAATGAGCAGTTCTTC. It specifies CASSQDGGRTYNEQFF.